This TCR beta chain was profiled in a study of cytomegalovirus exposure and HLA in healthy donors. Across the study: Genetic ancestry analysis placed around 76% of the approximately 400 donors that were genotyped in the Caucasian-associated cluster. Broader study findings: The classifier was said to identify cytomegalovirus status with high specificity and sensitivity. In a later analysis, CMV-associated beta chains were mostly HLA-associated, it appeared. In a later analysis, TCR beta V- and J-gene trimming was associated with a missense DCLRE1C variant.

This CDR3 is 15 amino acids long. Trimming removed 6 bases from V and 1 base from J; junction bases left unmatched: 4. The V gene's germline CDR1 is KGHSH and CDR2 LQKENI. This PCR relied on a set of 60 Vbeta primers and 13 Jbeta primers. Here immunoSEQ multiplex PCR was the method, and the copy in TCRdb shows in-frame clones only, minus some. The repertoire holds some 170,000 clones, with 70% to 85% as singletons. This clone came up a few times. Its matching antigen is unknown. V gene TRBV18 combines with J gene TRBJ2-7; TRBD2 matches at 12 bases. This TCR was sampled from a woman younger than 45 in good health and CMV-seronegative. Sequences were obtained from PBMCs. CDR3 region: CASSPGLAGSYEQYF. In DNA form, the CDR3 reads TGTGCCAGCTCTCCGGGACTAGCGGGTTCCTACGAGCAGTACTTC.